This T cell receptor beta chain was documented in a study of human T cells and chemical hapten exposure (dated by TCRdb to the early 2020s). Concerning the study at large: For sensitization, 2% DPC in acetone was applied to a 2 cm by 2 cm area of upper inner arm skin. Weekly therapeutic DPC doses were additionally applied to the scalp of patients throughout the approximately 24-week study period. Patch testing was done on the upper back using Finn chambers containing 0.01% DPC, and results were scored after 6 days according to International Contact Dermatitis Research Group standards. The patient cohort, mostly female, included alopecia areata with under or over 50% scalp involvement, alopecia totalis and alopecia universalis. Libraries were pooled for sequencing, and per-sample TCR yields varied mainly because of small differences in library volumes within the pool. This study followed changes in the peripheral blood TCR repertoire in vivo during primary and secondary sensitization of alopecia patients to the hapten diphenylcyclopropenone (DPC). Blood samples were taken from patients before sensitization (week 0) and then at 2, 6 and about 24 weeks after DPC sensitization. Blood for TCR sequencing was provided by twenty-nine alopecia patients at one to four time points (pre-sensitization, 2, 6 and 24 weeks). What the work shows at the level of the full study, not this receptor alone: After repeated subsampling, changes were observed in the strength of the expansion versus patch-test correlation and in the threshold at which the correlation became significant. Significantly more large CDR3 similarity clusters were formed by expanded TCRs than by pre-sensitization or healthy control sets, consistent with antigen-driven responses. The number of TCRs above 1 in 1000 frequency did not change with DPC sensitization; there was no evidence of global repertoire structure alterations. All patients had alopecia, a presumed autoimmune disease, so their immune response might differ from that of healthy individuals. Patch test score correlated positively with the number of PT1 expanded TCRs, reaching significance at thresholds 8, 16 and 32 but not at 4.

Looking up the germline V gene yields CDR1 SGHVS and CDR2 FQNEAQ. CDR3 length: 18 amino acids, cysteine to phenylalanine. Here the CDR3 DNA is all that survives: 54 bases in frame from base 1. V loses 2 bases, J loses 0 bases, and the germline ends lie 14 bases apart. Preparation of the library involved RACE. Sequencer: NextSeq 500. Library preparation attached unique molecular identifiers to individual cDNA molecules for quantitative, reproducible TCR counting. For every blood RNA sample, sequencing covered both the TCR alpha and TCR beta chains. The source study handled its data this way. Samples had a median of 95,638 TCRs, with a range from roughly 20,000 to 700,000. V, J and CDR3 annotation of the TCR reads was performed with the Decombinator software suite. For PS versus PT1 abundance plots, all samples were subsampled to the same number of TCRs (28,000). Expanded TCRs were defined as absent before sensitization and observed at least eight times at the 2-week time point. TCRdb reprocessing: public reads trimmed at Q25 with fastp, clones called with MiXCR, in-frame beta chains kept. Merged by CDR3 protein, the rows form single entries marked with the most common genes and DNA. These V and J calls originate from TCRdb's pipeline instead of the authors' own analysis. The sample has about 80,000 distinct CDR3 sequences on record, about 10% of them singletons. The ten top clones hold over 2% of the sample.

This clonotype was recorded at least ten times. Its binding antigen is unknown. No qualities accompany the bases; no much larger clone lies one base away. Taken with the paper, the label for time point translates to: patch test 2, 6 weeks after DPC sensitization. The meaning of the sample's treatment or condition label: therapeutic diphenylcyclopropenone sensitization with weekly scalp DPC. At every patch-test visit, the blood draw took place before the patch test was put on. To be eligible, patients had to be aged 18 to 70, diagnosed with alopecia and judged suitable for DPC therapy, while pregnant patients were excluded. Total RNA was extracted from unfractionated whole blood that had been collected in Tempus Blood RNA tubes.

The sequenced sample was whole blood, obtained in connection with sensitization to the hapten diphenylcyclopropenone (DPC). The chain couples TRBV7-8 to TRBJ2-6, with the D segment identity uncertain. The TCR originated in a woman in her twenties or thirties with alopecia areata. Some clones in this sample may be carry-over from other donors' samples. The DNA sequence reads TGTGCCAGCAGCTTACCCTCTGCGCCGAGCTCTGGGGCCAACGTCCTGACTTTC. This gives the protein CASSLPSAPSSGANVLTF.